Listed below are T cell receptor beta chains from one sample, sequenced in a study of PD-1 blockade in classical Hodgkin lymphoma. The repertoire was sequenced with immunoSEQ multiplex PCR; TCRdb's copy has only in-frame clones and lacks some. The repertoire holds 9,500 to 13,000 clones, with approximately 71% as singletons. The sample here was peripheral blood mononuclear cells (PBMCs), taken at baseline. The receptor set was obtained from a human donor with classical Hodgkin lymphoma. The CDR3 runs from the conserved cysteine through the conserved F or W. Fields, in order: V gene, D gene, J gene, clone size, CDR3 DNA, CDR3 protein. The D gene is left open where the match is weak. Clone size, where shown, is once, few, many, or a class for clones that have expanded.

v_call: TRBV28; d_call: TRBD1; j_call: TRBJ1-4; clone_size: NA; cdr3_nt: TGTGCCAGCAGTTTAAGACAGGGGTTTAATGAAAAACTGTTTTTT; cdr3_aa: CASSLRQGFNEKLFF
v_call: TRBV6-6; d_call: NA; j_call: TRBJ1-5; clone_size: NA; cdr3_nt: TGTGCCAGCAGTTACAGGGGTAACGAACCCCAGCATTTT; cdr3_aa: CASSYRGNEPQHF
v_call: TRBV6-5; d_call: NA; j_call: TRBJ1-6; clone_size: few; cdr3_nt: TGTGCCAGCAGTTTCGCTCAACGGAATTCACCCCTCCACTTT; cdr3_aa: CASSFAQRNSPLHF
v_call: TRBV19; d_call: NA; j_call: TRBJ1-2; clone_size: NA; cdr3_nt: TGTGCCAGTAGTAGGCAGGGATTCGCGCCTTCTTTGTCCAGTGGCTACACCTTC; cdr3_aa: CASSRQGFAPSLSSGYTF
v_call: TRBV6-5; d_call: NA; j_call: TRBJ1-6; clone_size: few; cdr3_nt: TGTGCCAGCAGGGCCAGCGGTAATTCACCCCTCCACTTT; cdr3_aa: CASRASGNSPLHF
v_call: TRBV5-1; d_call: NA; j_call: TRBJ2-5; clone_size: NA; cdr3_nt: TGCGCCAGCAGCTTCTCGGGGCAAGAGACCCAGTACTTC; cdr3_aa: CASSFSGQETQYF
v_call: TRBV4-1; d_call: NA; j_call: TRBJ1-5; clone_size: NA; cdr3_nt: TGCGCCAGCACGGGAGTCTGGGCACCGTATAGCAATCAGCCCCAGCATTTT; cdr3_aa: CASTGVWAPYSNQPQHF
v_call: TRBV4-3; d_call: NA; j_call: TRBJ2-4; clone_size: NA; cdr3_nt: TGCGCCAGCAGCCAAGAAGGGGGTAGCTCCAAAAACATTCAGTACTTC; cdr3_aa: CASSQEGGSSKNIQYF
v_call: TRBV28; d_call: NA; j_call: TRBJ1-4; clone_size: NA; cdr3_nt: TGTGCCAGCAGTTTTTTTAGGGGTCCTAATGAAAAACTGTTTTTT; cdr3_aa: CASSFFRGPNEKLFF
v_call: TRBV6-5; d_call: NA; j_call: TRBJ1-2; clone_size: NA; cdr3_nt: TGTGCCAGCAGTTACTCCTCCCAGGACAACTATGGCTACACCTTC; cdr3_aa: CASSYSSQDNYGYTF
v_call: TRBV6-5; d_call: NA; j_call: TRBJ1-4; clone_size: NA; cdr3_nt: TGTGCCAGCAGGCGGGACACGCTTAATGAAAAACTGTTTTTT; cdr3_aa: CASRRDTLNEKLFF
v_call: TRBV5-1; d_call: NA; j_call: TRBJ2-6; clone_size: once; cdr3_nt: TGCGCCAGCCGTAGCCGGTTCACAAAGTCGGGCCAACGTCCTGGCTTC; cdr3_aa: CASRSRFTKSGQRPGF
v_call: TRBV29-1; d_call: TRBD2; j_call: TRBJ2-1; clone_size: NA; cdr3_nt: TGCAGCGTTGGGACTAGCGGGGCCTACAATGAGCAGTTCTTC; cdr3_aa: CSVGTSGAYNEQFF
v_call: TRBV7-2; d_call: TRBD2; j_call: TRBJ2-2; clone_size: NA; cdr3_nt: TGTGCCAGCACCCATCGGGCTAGCGGGAGGTTATGGGGTGCCGGGGAGCTGTTTTTT; cdr3_aa: CASTHRASGRLWGAGELFF
v_call: TRBV10-3; d_call: NA; j_call: TRBJ1-4; clone_size: NA; cdr3_nt: TGTGCCATCAGTGGCTCTAGACAAGAAAAACTGTTTTTT; cdr3_aa: CAISGSRQEKLFF